This TCR beta chain was sequenced in a study of shared clonotypes between healthy human individuals. At deep level, the assay was performed. The assay was immunoSEQ multiplex PCR, and TCRdb's table has in-frame clones only and misses some. The table includes approximately 2,000,000 clones, 92% detected once. Turning to this clone: A read error may produce the germline difference seen at one junction end.

CDR3 length: 15 amino acids. The germline gives CDR1 SGHDN, CDR2 FVKESK. The J gene is TRBJ1-2, the V gene TRBV14; 9 positions agree with TRBD1. The sequenced sample was naive CD4+ T cells from PBMCs. Subset noted: CD45RA+ positively selected. The source of this sequence is a man between 18 and 29 years old in good health. Some clones in this sample may be carry-over from other donors' samples. The DNA of the CDR3 is TGTGCCAGCCGCCAGACAGGGGGTTCTTCGGATGGCTACACCTTC. Its translation is CASRQTGGSSDGYTF. Drawing the rest from reference TRBV14 and TRBJ1-2, the complete variable domain is EAGVTQFPSHSVIEKGQTVTLRCDPISGHDNLYWYRRVMGKEIKFLLHFVKESKQDESGMPNNRFLAERTGGTYSTLKVQPAELEDSGVYFCASRQTGGSSDGYTFGSGTRLTVV.